This T cell receptor (beta chain) originates from a study of T cells in localized non-small cell lung cancer (dated by TCRdb to 2018 to 2020). Regarding the research as a whole: T cell repertoires of about 230 early-stage NSCLC patients were analyzed, with tumors being compared against uninvolved tumor-adjacent lungs. The cohort was made up of 200 to 250 treatment-naive NSCLC patients whose localized lung tumors had been resected. NSCLC patients had a mean age of approximately 72 years, and more than 120 were male and some 98 female. Results and caveats for the whole study, not just this receptor: Uninvolved tumor-adjacent lung showed the highest T cell clonality, higher than tumor, which suggests more focused antigenic responses in the uninvolved tumor-adjacent lung. Higher blood T cell density associated with longer overall survival, while higher adjacent-lung clonality associated with shorter survival. Because multi-region tumor sequencing was not performed, intratumor heterogeneity could not be ruled out. A median of 57 of the top 100 tumor clones were detected in paired uninvolved adjacent lung, and around 30 of these tumor clones were also found among the top 100 clones of the paired uninvolved adjacent lung. Since the design was exploratory, TCR variables were selected using unadjusted p-values with no false-discovery rate correction.

On this clone itself: Its binding antigen is unknown. Base-call qualities are not available, and no considerably larger clone is one nucleotide away.

The immunoSEQ Assay was used to sequence TCR beta CDR3 regions from DNA. Per the original workflow: T cell density was computed as TCR beta template counts normalized to usable DNA estimated by amplifying housekeeping genes. Richness was estimated with the preseqR package, extrapolating to 400,000 templates for PBMC samples and 120,000 templates for tissue samples. Clonality was defined as one minus Pielou's evenness. Tissue-enriched TCRs were identified by differential abundance testing using productive amino-acid clonotypes, minimum total count 5 and alpha 0.1. The Jaccard Index and the Morisita Overlap Index were used to measure how much the repertoires overlapped between compartments. GLIPH grouped TCR beta CDR3s together with public tetramer-defined viral CDR3s, and a viral motif had to include at least three viral sequences and show V-gene enrichment. This is the immuneACCESS table as TCRdb keeps it, with only in-frame sequences that have V and J called. A part of the clones is gone; compared with another copy, unresolved V genes explain less than half, and the rest is unexplained. That table furnishes V, J and clone size, whereas the DNA furnished D and trimming. The sample has some 85,000 clones on record, around three quarters of them singletons. The ten largest clones add up to 19% of the sample.

The CDR3 has 12 amino acids, counting the end cysteine and phenylalanine. Just CDR3 DNA is preserved here, 36 bases in frame from base 1. The germline V gene (reference sequence) specifies SEHNR as CDR1 and FQNEAQ as CDR2. Germline trimming: 3 bases from V, 19 bases from J; junction bases outside gene matches: 9. At diagnosis, tumor, uninvolved tumor-adjacent lung and peripheral blood were collected and then preserved as a mix of FFPE and fresh-frozen material. For TCR repertoire profiling, the blood samples were analyzed as peripheral blood mononuclear cells. The V gene is TRBV7-9 and the J gene is TRBJ1-6; a stretch of 7 junction bases matches TRBD1. Sequencing used PBMCs, obtained before any cancer treatment. This sequence was found in a man aged 40 to 70 with stage II squamous cell lung carcinoma. The CDR3 has the sequence CASSFSEGASHF. The sequence in DNA is TGTGCCAGCAGCTTCTCAGAGGGGGCAAGTCACTTT.